Below, 21 T cell receptor beta chains from the same sample are listed, as sequenced in a study of CD8 T cells in ankylosing spondylitis. No antigen has been assigned to these receptors. Study outcomes and limitations: Characteristic, it appeared, of ankylosing spondylitis blood was a TCR beta motif of 7 or 8 highly homologous variants.

TCRdb re-derived calls from the 5' RACE reads in MiXCR, one entry per CDR3 protein. The table records roughly 700,000 distinct CDR3 sequences, 19% of them present only once. The sample comprised blood, either unsorted or a sorted T cell fraction (not recorded which). Source of these receptors: a male donor with ankylosing spondylitis.

The chain employs TRBV18 and TRBJ2-7; D assignment may be TRBD1 or TRBD2 (6 bases each). This CDR3 region has 16 residues. V lost 3 bases and J lost 2, with 17 bases in between. CDR1 KGHSH and CDR2 LQKENI come from the germline V gene. CDR3 amino acids: CASSPPRGPGAYEQYF. CDR3 coding DNA: TGTGCCAGCTCACCCCCACGGGGGCCCGGCGCCTACGAGCAGTACTTC.

The CDR3 sequence: CASSVKAGWFQPQHF. For the CDR3, the DNA is TGTGCCAGCAGTGTCAAGGCAGGGTGGTTTCAGCCCCAGCATTTT. The chain uses TRBV27 and TRBJ1-5; tentative D call: TRBD1 (5 bases). Trimming removed 5 bases from V and 6 bases from J, with 17 bases in between. Germline V gene lookup returns CDR1 MNHEY and CDR2 SMNVEV (reference sequence). The CDR3 spans 15 residues.

The rearrangement links TRBV29-1 to TRBJ1-6; D unresolved. The ends were cut back, 8 bases at V and 8 bases at J, with 19 bases in the middle. The CDR3 is 14 residues long. CDR1 and CDR2 from the germline V gene are SQVTM and ANQGSEA. CDR3 nucleotide sequence: TGCAGCCCCCGGACCGGGAATAGTCATTCACCCCTCCACTTT. Its translation is CSPRTGNSHSPLHF.

The chain has TRBV3-1 and TRBJ1-1; no clear D. Germline-derived CDR1 and CDR2 are LGHDT and YNNKEL (reference sequence). The CDR3 contains 13 residues. Trimming pared 0 bases from V and 10 bases from J, leaving 12 bases between. As DNA, the CDR3 is TGTGCCAGCAGCCAAGACTTGTCCGGGGTAGCTTTCTTT. Translating it yields CASSQDLSGVAFF.

V usage is TRBV4-1 and J usage is TRBJ1-3; TRBD1 might be the D (5 bases). Trimming stripped 4 bases from V and 0 bases from J, with 13 bases between. CDR3 size: 16 residues. CDR1 MGHRA and CDR2 YSYEKL come from the germline V gene. CDR3 residues: CASSLSQGGSGNTIYF. The CDR3 nucleotides are TGCGCCAGCAGCCTTAGCCAGGGTGGCTCTGGAAACACCATATATTTT.

This clonotype has just a few counts. V gene TRBV5-1 combines with J gene TRBJ2-4, with 8 bases lining up with TRBD1. The CDR3 length is 14 residues. With V trimmed by 2 bases and J by 6 bases, 4 bases remained unmatched. CDR1 and CDR2 from the germline V gene are SGHRS and YFSETQ. CDR3 bases: TGCGCCAGCAGCTTTACAGGGGGAGGAAACATTCAGTACTTC. Residues: CASSFTGGGNIQYF.

J is TRBJ1-2 and V is TRBV4-1, with 7 bases aligning to TRBD1. Germline values: CDR1 MGHRA, CDR2 YSYEKL. Unmatched junction bases numbered 9, after V lost 3 bases and J lost 2 bases. The CDR3 is made up of 16 amino acids. The CDR3 region has the DNA TGCGCCAGCAGCCAGCCACAGGGGTCCTACAACTATGGCTACACCTTC. Its translation: CASSQPQGSYNYGYTF.

The CDR3 here is CASSQDARRGRIYEQYF. The DNA for the CDR3 is TGTGCCAGCAGCCAAGATGCGAGGAGGGGCCGGATCTACGAGCAGTACTTC. This chain connects TRBV3-1 to TRBJ2-7, with D perhaps matching TRBD2 (6 bases). Between the trimmed V and J ends, which lost 0 bases and 3 bases, there was a span of 18 bases. Germline V gene data show CDR1 as LGHDT and CDR2 as YNNKEL (reference sequence). The CDR3 covers 17 residues.

V gene TRBV11-2 combines with J gene TRBJ2-3, with D possibly TRBD2 on 7 matching bases. Between the trimmed V and J ends, which lost 5 bases and 6 bases, there was a span of 18 bases. Germline CDR1 and CDR2: SGHAT and FQNNGV. This CDR3 contains 15 residues. CDR3 loop: CASSLGGGPADTQYF. CDR3 in DNA: TGTGCCAGCAGCCTTGGGGGGGGGCCCGCGGATACGCAGTATTTT.

In this sample, this clonotype turned up once. CDR3 residues: CSASATGRAETQYF. DNA for the CDR3: TGCAGTGCTAGCGCGACAGGGCGGGCTGAGACCCAGTACTTC. The genes are TRBV20-1 and TRBJ2-5, with 7 bases fitting TRBD1. The CDR3 sequence is 14 residues long. Losses at the gene ends were 3 bases for V and 5 bases for J; bases not matched to a gene: 9. Germline V gives CDR1 DFQATT, CDR2 SNEGSKA (reference sequence).

Points on this clonotype: A single base separates this from a much larger clone, so it may be a read error. This rearrangement joins TRBV3-1 to TRBJ1-5; D gene ambiguous. Germline assignment: CDR1 LGHDT and CDR2 YNNKEL (reference sequence). The CDR3 sequence is 13 residues long. In nucleotides, the CDR3 is TGTGCCAGCAGCCAGGGTAGCAATCAGCCCCGGCATTTT. Protein sequence: CASSQGSNQPRHF.

The chain employs TRBV5-1 and TRBJ2-1; D remains ambiguous. V gave up 0 bases and J gave up 6 bases, with 7 bases separating them. From germline, CDR1 is SGHRS and CDR2 YFSETQ. The CDR3 has 13 residues. This CDR3 is CASSLAPLNEQFF. The CDR3, as DNA: TGCGCCAGCAGCTTGGCTCCCCTCAATGAGCAGTTCTTC.

The chain employs TRBV4-2 and TRBJ2-2; D may be TRBD1 or TRBD2 (5 bases each). Deletions cut 1 base from V and 5 bases from J, with 11 bases between. The CDR3 covers 15 residues. Germline V lookup: CDR1 LGHNA, CDR2 YNFKEQ. CDR3 nucleotides: TGTGCCAGCAGCCAAGTGAGGGGCCAGACCGGGGAGCTGTTTTTT. Translation gives CASSQVRGQTGELFF.

This chain joins TRBV20-1 and TRBJ2-1, with D possibly TRBD1 on 6 matching bases. Trimming stripped 0 bases from V and 1 base from J, with 10 bases between. Germline lookup yields CDR1 DFQATT and CDR2 SNEGSKA (reference sequence). The CDR3 consists of 15 residues. The chain's CDR3 is CSARDLQGSYNEQFF. The CDR3 DNA follows: TGCAGTGCTAGAGATCTTCAGGGGTCCTACAATGAGCAGTTCTTC.

This clonotype was counted only a few times. J is TRBJ1-1 and V is TRBV7-9, with 7 bases lining up with TRBD1. This CDR3 comprises 14 residues. After removal of 8 bases from V and 4 bases from J, the junction contained 10 bases not matched to a gene. The germline CDR1 and CDR2 sequences are SEHNR and FQNEAQ (reference sequence). The CDR3 here is CASSLEGAGTEAFF. The CDR3 DNA reads TGTGCCAGCTCCCTGGAGGGGGCCGGCACTGAAGCTTTCTTT.

This clonotype appeared many times. The chain couples TRBV18 to TRBJ2-1, with 8 nucleotides matching TRBD1. J lost 10 bases, V lost 4 bases, and 6 bases had no gene match. This CDR3 comprises 13 residues. Germline V gene sequence: CDR1 KGHSH, CDR2 LQKENI. The CDR3 coding sequence is TGTGCCAGCTCACTCATACAGGGGGACGAGCAGTTCTTC. Amino acids: CASSLIQGDEQFF.

The gene calls are TRBV18 and TRBJ1-2; TRBD1 matches 8 bases. The CDR3 runs 16 residues. CDR1 KGHSH and CDR2 LQKENI come from the germline V gene. With V trimmed by 5 bases and J by 6 bases, 14 bases remained unmatched. The CDR3 DNA reads as TGTGCCAGCTCAGCAGGACAGGGATTTCAGTCGGATGGCTACACCTTC. It is translated as CASSAGQGFQSDGYTF.

In this sample, this clonotype turned up a few times. The chain has TRBV15 and TRBJ2-1; 13 positions agree with TRBD2. The germline V gene encodes CDR1 LNHNV and CDR2 YYDKDF (reference sequence). J lost 0 bases, V lost 9 bases, and 8 bases had no gene match. CDR3 length: 17 amino acids. CDR3 coding DNA: TGTGCCACTCGAGGACTAGCGGGGGCCAGCTCCTACAATGAGCAGTTCTTC. Translated: CATRGLAGASSYNEQFF.

The J gene is TRBJ2-1, the V gene TRBV7-8; D is perhaps TRBD1 (6 bases). The CDR3 totals 19 residues. CDR1 SGHVS and CDR2 FQNEAQ come from the germline V gene. Deletions cut 5 bases from V and 9 bases from J, with 32 bases between. The CDR3 loop is CASSQNRLAGANTRGEQFF. In DNA, the CDR3 is TGTGCCAGCAGCCAGAACCGGCTAGCAGGCGCTAATACCAGGGGTGAGCAGTTCTTC. Combining the CDR3 with reference TRBV7-8 and TRBJ2-1 gives the whole variable domain GAGVSQSPRYKVAKRGQDVALRCDPISGHVSLFWYQQALGQGPEFLTYFQNEAQLDKSGLPSDRFFAERPEGSVSTLKIQRTQQEDSAVYLCASSQNRLAGANTRGEQFFGPGTRLTVL.

This clonotype was seen a handful of times. The rearrangement joins TRBV7-3 to TRBJ1-5; 7 bases fit TRBD1. CDR3 size: 15 residues. Per the germline V gene, CDR1 is SGHTA and CDR2 is FQGTGA. Trimming removed 5 bases from V and 2 bases from J; junction bases left unmatched: 6. The CDR3 region is CASSDREEGNQPQHF. In DNA form, the CDR3 reads TGTGCCAGCAGCGACAGGGAGGAGGGCAATCAGCCCCAGCATTTT. Drawing the rest from reference TRBV7-3 and TRBJ1-5, the complete variable domain is GAGVSQTPSNKVTEKGKYVELRCDPISGHTALYWYRQSLGQGPEFLIYFQGTGAADDSGLPNDRFFAVRPEGSVSTLKIQRTERGDSAVYLCASSDREEGNQPQHFGDGTRLSIL.

This clonotype was seen just once. The chain has TRBV5-1 and TRBJ1-6; weak D call: TRBD1 (6 bases). Germline CDR1 and CDR2: SGHRS and YFSETQ. This CDR3 has 15 amino acids. Trimming took 2 bases from V and 5 from J, leaving 11 bases between them. The DNA of the CDR3 is TGCGCCAGCAGCTTAGGACAGAGAAATAATTCACCCCTCCACTTT. It codes for CASSLGQRNNSPLHF.